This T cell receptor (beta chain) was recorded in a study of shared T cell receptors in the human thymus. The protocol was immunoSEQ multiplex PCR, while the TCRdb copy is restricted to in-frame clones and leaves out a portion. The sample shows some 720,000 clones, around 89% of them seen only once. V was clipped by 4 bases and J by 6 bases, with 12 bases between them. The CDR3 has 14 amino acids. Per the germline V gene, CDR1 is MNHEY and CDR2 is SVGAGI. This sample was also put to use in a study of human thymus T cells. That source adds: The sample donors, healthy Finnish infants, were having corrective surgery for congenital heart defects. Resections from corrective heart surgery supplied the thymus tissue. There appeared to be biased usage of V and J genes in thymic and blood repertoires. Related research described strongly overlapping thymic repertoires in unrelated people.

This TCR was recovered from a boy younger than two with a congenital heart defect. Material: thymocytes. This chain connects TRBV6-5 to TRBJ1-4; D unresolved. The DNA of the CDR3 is TGTGCCAGCAGTTCGGCAGCCCGGGATGAAAAACTGTTTTTT. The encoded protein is CASSSAARDEKLFF.